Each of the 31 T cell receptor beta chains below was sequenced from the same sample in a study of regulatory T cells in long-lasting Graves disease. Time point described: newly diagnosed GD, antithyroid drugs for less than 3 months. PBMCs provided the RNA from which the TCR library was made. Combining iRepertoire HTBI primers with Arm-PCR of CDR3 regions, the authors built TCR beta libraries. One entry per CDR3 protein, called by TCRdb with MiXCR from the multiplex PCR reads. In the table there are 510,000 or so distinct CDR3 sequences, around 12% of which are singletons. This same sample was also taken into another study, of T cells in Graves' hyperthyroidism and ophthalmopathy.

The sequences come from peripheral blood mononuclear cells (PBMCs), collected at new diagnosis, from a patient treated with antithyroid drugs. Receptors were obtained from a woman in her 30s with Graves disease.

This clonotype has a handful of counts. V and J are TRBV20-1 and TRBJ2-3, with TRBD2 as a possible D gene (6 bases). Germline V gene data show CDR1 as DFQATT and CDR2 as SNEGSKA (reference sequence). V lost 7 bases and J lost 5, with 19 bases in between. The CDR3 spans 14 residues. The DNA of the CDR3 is TGCAGTGTTAAGAGGCCTCTCGGGGGAGATACGCAGTATTTT. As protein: CSVKRPLGGDTQYF.

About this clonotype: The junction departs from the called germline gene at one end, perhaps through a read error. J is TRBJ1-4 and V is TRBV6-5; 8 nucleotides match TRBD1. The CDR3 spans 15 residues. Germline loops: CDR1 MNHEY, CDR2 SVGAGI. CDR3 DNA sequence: TGTGCCAGCAGTTACACGGGGACAGGAGGGGAAAGACTGTTTTTT. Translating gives CASSYTGTGGERLFF.

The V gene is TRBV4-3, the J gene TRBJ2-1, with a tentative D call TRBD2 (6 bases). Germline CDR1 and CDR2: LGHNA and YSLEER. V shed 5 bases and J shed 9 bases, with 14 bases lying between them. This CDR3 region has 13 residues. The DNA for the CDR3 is TGCGCCAGCAGCACGCAGGAGGGCGGTGAGCAGTTCTTC. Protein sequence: CASSTQEGGEQFF.

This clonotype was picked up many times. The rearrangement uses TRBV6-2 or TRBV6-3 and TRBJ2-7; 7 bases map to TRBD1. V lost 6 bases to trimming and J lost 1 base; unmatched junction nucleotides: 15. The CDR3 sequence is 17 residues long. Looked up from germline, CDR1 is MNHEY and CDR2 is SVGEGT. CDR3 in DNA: TGTGCCAGCAGACGACCCGTCGACAGGGAGAGTTCCTACGAGCAGTACTTC. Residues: CASRRPVDRESSYEQYF.

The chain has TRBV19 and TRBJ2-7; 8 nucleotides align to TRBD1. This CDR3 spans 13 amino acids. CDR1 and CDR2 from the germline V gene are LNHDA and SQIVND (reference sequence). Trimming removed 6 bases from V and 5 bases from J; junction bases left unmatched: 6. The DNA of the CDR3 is TGTGCCAGTAGGCTGACAGGGGCCCACGAGCAGTACTTC. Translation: CASRLTGAHEQYF.

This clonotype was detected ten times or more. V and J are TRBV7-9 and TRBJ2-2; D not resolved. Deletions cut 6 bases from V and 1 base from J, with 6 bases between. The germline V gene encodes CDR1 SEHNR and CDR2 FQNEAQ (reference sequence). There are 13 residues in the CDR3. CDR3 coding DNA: TGTGCCAGCAGTAACAGGAACACCGGGGAGCTGTTTTTT. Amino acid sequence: CASSNRNTGELFF.

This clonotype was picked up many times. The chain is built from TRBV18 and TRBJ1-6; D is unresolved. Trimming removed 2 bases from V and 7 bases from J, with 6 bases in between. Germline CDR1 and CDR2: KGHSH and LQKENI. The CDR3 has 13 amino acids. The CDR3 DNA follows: TGTGCCAGCTCACCAGTCCAGAATTCACCCCTCCACTTT. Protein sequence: CASSPVQNSPLHF.

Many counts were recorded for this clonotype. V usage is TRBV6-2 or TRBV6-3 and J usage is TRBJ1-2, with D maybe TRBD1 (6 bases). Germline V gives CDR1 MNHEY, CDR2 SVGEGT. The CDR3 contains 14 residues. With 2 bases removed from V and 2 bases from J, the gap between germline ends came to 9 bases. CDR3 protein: CASSYGRGNYGYTF. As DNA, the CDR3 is TGTGCCAGCAGTTACGGCAGGGGCAACTATGGCTACACCTTC.

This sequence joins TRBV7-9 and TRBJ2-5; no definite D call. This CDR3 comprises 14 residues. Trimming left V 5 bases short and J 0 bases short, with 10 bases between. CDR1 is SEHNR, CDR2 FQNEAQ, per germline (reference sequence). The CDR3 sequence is CASSRTMYQETQYF. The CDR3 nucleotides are TGTGCCAGCAGCCGAACGATGTACCAAGAGACCCAGTACTTC.

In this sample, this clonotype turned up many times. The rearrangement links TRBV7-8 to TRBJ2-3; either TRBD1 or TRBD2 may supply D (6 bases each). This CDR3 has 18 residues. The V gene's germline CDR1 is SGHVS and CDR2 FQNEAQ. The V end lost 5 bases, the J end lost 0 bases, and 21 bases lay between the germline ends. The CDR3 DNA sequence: TGTGCCAGCAGCCAACCGGGGGCGGGACCAACTAGCACAGATACGCAGTATTTT. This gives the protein CASSQPGAGPTSTDTQYF.

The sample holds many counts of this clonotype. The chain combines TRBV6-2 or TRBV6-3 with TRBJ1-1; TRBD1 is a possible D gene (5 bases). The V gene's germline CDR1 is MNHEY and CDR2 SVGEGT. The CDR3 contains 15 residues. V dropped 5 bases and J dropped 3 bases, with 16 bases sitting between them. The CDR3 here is CASSTWQGRYTEAFF. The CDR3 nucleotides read TGTGCCAGCAGTACCTGGCAGGGACGTTACACTGAAGCTTTCTTT.

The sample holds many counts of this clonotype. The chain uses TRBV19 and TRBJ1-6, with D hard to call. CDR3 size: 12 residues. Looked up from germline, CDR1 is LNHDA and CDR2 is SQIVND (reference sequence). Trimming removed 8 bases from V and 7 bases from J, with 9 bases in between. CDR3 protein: CASRTGNSPLHF. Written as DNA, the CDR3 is TGTGCCAGTCGAACGGGCAATTCACCCCTCCACTTT.

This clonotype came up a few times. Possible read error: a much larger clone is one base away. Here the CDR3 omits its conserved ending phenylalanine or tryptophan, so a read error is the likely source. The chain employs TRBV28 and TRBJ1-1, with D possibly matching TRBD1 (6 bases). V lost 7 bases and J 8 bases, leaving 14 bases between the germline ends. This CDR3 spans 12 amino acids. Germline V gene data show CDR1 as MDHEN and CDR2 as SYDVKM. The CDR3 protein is CASITRQAEAFS. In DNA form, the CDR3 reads TGTGCCAGCATCACAAGACAGGCAGAAGCTTTCTCT.

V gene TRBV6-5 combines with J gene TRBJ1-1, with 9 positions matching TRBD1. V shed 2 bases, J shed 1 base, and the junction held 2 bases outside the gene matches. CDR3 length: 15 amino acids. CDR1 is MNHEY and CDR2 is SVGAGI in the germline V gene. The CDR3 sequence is CASSYPGQGNTEAFF. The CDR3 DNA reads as TGTGCCAGCAGTTACCCGGGACAGGGGAACACTGAAGCTTTCTTT.

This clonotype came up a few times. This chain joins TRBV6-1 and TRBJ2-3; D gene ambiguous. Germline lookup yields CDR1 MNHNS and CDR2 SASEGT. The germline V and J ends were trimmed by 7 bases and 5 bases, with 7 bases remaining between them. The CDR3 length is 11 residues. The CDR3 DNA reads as TGTGCCAGCACAGGCGGAGATACGCAGTATTTT. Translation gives CASTGGDTQYF.

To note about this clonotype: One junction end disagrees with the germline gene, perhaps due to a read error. CDR3 sequence (DNA): TGTGCCGGTAGTATGGTTGGGTTGAGCGGGGGAATCCGCGAGCAGTACTTC. It is translated as CAGSMVGLSGGIREQYF. V usage is TRBV19 and J usage is TRBJ2-7, with 8 bases that match TRBD2. The CDR3 totals 17 residues. Germline CDR1 and CDR2: LNHDA and SQIVND (reference sequence).

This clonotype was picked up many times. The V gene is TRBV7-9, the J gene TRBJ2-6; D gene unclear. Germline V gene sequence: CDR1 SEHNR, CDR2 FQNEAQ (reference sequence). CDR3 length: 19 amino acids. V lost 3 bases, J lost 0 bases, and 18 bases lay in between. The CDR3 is CASSLTMLIPVSGANVLTF. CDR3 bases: TGTGCCAGCAGCTTGACAATGTTGATACCAGTCTCTGGGGCCAACGTCCTGACTTTC.

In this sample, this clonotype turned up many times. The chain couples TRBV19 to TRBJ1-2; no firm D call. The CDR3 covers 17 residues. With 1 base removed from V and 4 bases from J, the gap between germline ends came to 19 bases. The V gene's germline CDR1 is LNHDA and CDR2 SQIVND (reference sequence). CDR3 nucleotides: TGTGCCAGTAGTATAGCTCGAACGACTCACCGTGGCTATGGCTACACCTTC. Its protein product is CASSIARTTHRGYGYTF.

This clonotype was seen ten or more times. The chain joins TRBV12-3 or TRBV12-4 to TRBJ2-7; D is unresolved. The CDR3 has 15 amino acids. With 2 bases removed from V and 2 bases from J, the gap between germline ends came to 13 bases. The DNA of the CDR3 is TGTGCCAGCAGTTTAAGGTCGGGCAGGACCTACGAGCAGTACTTC. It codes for CASSLRSGRTYEQYF.

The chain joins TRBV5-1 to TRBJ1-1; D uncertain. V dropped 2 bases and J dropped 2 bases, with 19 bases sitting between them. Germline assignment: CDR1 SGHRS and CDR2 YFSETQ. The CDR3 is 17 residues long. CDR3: CASSLTPFREDNTEAFF. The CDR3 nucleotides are TGCGCCAGCAGCTTAACCCCTTTCCGGGAAGATAACACTGAAGCTTTCTTT.

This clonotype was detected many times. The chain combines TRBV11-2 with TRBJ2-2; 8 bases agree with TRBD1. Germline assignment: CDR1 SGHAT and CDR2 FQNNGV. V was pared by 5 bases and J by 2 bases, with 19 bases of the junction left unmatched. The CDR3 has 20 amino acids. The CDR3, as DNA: TGTGCCAGCAGCACTAGCCCCCCATATCGGGACAGGTCCAACACCGGGGAGCTGTTTTTT. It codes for CASSTSPPYRDRSNTGELFF.

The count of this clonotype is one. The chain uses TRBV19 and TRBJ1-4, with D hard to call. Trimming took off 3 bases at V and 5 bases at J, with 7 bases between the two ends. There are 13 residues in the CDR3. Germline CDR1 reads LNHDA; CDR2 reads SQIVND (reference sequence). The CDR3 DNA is TGTGCCAGTAGTATCCCCCCGAATGAAAAACTGTTTTTT. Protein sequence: CASSIPPNEKLFF. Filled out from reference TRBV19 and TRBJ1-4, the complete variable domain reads DGGITQSPKYLFRKEGQNVTLSCEQNLNHDAMYWYRQDPGQGLRLIYYSQIVNDFQKGDIAEGYSVSREKKESFPLTVTSAQKNPTAFYLCASSIPPNEKLFFGSGTQLSVL.

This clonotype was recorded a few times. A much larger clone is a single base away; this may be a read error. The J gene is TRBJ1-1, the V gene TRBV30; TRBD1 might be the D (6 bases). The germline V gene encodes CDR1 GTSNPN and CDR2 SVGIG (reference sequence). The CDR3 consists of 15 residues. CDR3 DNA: TGTGTCTGGAGTGGGGGGGCAGGGTCTAGCACTGAAGCTTTCTTT. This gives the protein CVWSGGAGSSTEAFF.

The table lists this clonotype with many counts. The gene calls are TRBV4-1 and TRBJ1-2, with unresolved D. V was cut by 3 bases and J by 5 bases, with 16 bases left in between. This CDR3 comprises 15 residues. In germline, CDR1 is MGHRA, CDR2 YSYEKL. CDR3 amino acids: CASSQIITKGYGYTF. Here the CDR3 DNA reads TGCGCCAGCAGCCAGATAATCACGAAGGGATATGGCTACACCTTC.

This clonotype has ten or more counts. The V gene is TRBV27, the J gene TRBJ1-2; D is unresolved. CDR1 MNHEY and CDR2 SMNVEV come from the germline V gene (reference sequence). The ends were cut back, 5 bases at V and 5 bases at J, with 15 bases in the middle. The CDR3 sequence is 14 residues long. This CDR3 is CASSLDGSEYGYTF. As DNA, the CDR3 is TGTGCCAGCAGTCTCGACGGAAGTGAATATGGCTACACCTTC.

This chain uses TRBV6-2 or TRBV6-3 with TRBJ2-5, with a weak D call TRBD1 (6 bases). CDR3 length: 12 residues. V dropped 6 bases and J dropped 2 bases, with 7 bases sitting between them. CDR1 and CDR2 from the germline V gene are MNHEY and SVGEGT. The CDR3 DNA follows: TGTGCCAGCAGGGGGGCACAAGAGACCCAGTACTTC. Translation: CASRGAQETQYF.

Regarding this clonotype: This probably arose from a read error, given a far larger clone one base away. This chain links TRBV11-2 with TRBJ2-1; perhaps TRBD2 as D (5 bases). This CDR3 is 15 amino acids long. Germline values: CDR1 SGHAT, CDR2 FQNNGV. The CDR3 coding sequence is TGTGCCAGCAGCTTAAGTACGCAGCGGTACAATGAGCGGTTCTTC. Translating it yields CASSLSTQRYNERFF.

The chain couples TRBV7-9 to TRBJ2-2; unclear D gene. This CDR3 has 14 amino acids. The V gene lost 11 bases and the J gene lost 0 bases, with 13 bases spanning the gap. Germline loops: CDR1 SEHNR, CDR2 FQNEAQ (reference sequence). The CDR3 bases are TGTGCCGTCCCGGACGGACCGAACACCGGGGAGCTGTTTTTT. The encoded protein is CAVPDGPNTGELFF.

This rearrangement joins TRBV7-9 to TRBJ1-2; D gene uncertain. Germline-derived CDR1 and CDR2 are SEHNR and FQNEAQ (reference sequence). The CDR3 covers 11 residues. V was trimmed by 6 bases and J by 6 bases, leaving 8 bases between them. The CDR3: CASRKTDGYTF. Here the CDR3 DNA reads TGTGCCAGCAGAAAGACCGATGGCTACACCTTC.

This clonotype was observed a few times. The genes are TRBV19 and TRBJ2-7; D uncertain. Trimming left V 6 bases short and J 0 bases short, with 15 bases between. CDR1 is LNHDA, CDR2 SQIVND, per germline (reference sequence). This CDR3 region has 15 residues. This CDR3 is CASSRLKGSSYEQYF. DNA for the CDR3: TGTGCCAGTAGCCGCCTGAAGGGAAGCTCCTACGAGCAGTACTTC. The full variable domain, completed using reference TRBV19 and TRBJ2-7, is DGGITQSPKYLFRKEGQNVTLSCEQNLNHDAMYWYRQDPGQGLRLIYYSQIVNDFQKGDIAEGYSVSREKKESFPLTVTSAQKNPTAFYLCASSRLKGSSYEQYFGPGTRLTVT.

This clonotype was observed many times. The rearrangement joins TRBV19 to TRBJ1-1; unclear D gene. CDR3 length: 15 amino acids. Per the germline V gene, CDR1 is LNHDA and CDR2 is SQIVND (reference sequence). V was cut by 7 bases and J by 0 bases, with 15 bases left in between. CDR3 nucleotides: TGTGCCAGTACCCCGTGGGGAGGGATGAACACTGAAGCTTTCTTT. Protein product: CASTPWGGMNTEAFF.